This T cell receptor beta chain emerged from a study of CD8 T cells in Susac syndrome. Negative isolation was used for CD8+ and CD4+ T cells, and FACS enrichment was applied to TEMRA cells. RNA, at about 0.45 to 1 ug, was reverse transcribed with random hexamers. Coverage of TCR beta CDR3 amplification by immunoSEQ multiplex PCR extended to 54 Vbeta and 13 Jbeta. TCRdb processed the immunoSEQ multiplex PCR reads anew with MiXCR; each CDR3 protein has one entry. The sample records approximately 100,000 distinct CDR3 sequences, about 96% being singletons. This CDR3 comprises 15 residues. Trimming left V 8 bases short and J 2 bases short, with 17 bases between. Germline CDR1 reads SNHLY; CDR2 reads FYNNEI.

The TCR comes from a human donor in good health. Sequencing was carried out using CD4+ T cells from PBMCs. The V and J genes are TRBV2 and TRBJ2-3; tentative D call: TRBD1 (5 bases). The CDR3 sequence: CASRRQPSPTDTQYF. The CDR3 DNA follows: TGTGCCAGCCGTAGACAGCCCAGCCCCACAGATACGCAGTATTTT.